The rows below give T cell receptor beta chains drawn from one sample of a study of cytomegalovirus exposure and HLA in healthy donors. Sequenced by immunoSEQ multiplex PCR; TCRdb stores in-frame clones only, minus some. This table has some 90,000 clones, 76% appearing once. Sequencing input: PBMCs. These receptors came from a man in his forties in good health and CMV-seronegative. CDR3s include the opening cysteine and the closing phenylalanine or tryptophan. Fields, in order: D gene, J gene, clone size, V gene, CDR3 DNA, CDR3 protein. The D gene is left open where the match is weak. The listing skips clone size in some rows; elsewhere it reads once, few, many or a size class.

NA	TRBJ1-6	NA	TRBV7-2	TGTGCCAGCAGCTTCGACCCAAAGGACTTCAGGAATTCACCCCTCCACTTT	CASSFDPKDFRNSPLHF
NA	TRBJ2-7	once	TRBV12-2	TGTGCAAGTCGCTTGGGTCTGGGCGGGATGTACGAGCAGTACTTC	CASRLGLGGMYEQYF
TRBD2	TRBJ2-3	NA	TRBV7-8	TGTGCCAGCAGCTTAAAACGGGTAGGGCGGGGGGCTACCACAGATACGCAGTATTTT	CASSLKRVGRGATTDTQYF
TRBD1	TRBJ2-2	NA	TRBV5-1	TGCGCCAGCAGCACGACAGGGGACACCGGGGAGCTGTTTTTT	CASSTTGDTGELFF
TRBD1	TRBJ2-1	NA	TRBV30	TGTGCCACCCAGACAGGGGACCATGAGCAGTTCTTC	CATQTGDHEQFF
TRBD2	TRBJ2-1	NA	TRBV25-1	TGTGCCAGCAGTGCAACTAGCGGGGCCTACAATGAGCAGTTCTTC	CASSATSGAYNEQFF
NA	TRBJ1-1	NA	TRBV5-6	TGTGCCAGCAGCTTTAAACCAGGGGTGGGCACTGAAGCTTTCTTT	CASSFKPGVGTEAFF
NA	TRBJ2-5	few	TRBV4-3	TGCGCCAGCAGCCAACAGAATACAGGGTTCGGAGAGACCCAGTACTTC	CASSQQNTGFGETQYF
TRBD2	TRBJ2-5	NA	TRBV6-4	TGTGCCAGCAGTAGTAATATAGCGGGGGGGTTGGGAGAGACCCAGTACTTC	CASSSNIAGGLGETQYF
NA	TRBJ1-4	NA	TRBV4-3	TGCGCCAGCAGCCAGCGGGGGGGCTATAATGAAAAACTGTTTTTT	CASSQRGGYNEKLFF
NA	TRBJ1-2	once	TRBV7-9	TGTGCCAGCAGCACCCTGGGCGAGTATGGCTACACCTTC	CASSTLGEYGYTF
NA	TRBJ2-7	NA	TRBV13	TGTGCCAGCAGCTTAGGTTACCGATTAACCTACGAGCAGTACTTC	CASSLGYRLTYEQYF
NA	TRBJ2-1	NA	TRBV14	TGTGCCAGCAGCCGATACGGGACTTACTACAATGAGCAGTTCTTC	CASSRYGTYYNEQFF
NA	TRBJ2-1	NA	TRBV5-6	TGTGCCAGCAGAGGGGTTGGTGAGCAGTTCTTC	CASRGVGEQFF
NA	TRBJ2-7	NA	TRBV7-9	TGTGCCAGCAGCTCTCAGGGCGACGAGCAGTACTTC	CASSSQGDEQYF
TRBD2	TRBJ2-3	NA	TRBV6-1	TGTGCCAGCAGTGATGAAGCGGGGGGCTCGGATACGCAGTATTTT	CASSDEAGGSDTQYF
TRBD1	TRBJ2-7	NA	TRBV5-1	TGCGCCAGCAGCTCACCGGACAGGGCCAGTTACGAGCAGTACTTC	CASSSPDRASYEQYF
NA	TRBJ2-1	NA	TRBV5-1	TGCGCCAGCAGCACCGGGACTGGAACCTACAATGAGCAGTTCTTC	CASSTGTGTYNEQFF
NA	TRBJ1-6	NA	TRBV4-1	TGCGCCAGCAGCCAAGATCTCTACTCGGGGGATAATTCACCCCTCCACTTT	CASSQDLYSGDNSPLHF
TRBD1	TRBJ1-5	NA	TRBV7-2	TGTGCCAGCAGCTTAAGTAAGGGGGCGCGTTATCAGCCCCAGCATTTT	CASSLSKGARYQPQHF
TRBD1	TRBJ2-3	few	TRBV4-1	TGCGCCAGCAGCCAAGAATGGACAGGGGTCCCTACGCAGTATTTT	CASSQEWTGVPTQYF
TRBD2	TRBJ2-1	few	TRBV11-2	TGTGCCAGCAGCTTATGGGGGGGCTCCTACAATGAGCAGTTCTTC	CASSLWGGSYNEQFF
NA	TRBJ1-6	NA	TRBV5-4	TGTGCCAGCAGCCCCGGGGGGTATAATTCACCCCTCCACTTT	CASSPGGYNSPLHF
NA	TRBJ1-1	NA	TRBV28	TGTGCCAGCAGTCCCCAGATTGAAACCACTGAAGCTTTCTTT	CASSPQIETTEAFF
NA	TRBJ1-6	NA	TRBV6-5	TGTGCCGCCGCGGAGAGCTCCTATAATTCACCCCTCCACTTT	CAAAESSYNSPLHF
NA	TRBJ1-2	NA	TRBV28	TGTGCCAGCAGCCCACCCTCGACAGGCTACACCTTC	CASSPPSTGYTF
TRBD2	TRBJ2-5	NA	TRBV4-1	TGCGCCAGCAGCCAAGCCGCCCAGCGGGGGGCCCAAGAGACCCAGTACTTC	CASSQAAQRGAQETQYF
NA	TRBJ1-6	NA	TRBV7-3	TGTGCCAGCACCGAAATCAGGCAGAATTCACCCCTCCACTTT	CASTEIRQNSPLHF
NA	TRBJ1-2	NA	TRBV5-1	TGCGCCAGCAGCTTGGCCTTAGGAGGAACTAACTACGGCTACACCTTC	CASSLALGGTNYGYTF
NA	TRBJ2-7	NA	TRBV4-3	TGCGCCAGCAGCCAAGATTTCGGAGATCCCGAGCAGTACTTC	CASSQDFGDPEQYF
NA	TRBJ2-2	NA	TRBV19	TGTGCCACCCTAATGAGCACCGGGGAGCTGTTTTTT	CATLMSTGELFF
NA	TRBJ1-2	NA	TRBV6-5	TGTGCCAGCAGTTCGCCGGTTACCTATGGCTACACCTTC	CASSSPVTYGYTF
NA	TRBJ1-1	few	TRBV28	TGTGCCAGCAGTAGACCCCGTGGAGACCCGAACACTGAAGCTTTCTTT	CASSRPRGDPNTEAFF
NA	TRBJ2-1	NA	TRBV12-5	TGTGCTAGTGGTCCCAGTTTCAGGGGTGAGCAGTTCTTC	CASGPSFRGEQFF
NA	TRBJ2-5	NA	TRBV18	TGTGCCAGCTCACTCATGATATTCACTGACAAAGCTCAAGAGACCCAGTACTTC	CASSLMIFTDKAQETQYF
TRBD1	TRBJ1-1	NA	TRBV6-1	TGTGCCAGCAGTGCCCGCGGACAGGGGTTAGTGTTGTGGACTGAAGCTTTCTTT	CASSARGQGLVLWTEAFF
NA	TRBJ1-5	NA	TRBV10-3	TGTGCCATCAGCCAGGGTGGGCTAGGCAATCAGCCCCAGCATTTT	CAISQGGLGNQPQHF
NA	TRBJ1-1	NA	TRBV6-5	TGTGCCAGCAGTTACCCCGGCGGTAGGAGCACTGAAGCTTTCTTT	CASSYPGGRSTEAFF
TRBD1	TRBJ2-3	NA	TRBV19	TGTGCCAGTAGTAGGTCCTGGACAGGGTCGAAAGATACGCAGTATTTT	CASSRSWTGSKDTQYF
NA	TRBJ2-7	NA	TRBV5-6	TGTGCCAGCAGCACAAGACTGGGGCGGGACGGGAGCTCCTACGAGCAGTACTTC	CASSTRLGRDGSSYEQYF
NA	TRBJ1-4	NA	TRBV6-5	TGTGCCAGCCAGGTTCGGGGTGAAAAACTGTTTTTT	CASQVRGEKLFF
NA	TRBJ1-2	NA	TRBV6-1	TGTGCCAGCAATGGGCTCCGCTATGGCTACACCTTC	CASNGLRYGYTF
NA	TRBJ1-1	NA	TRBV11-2	TGTGCCAGCAGCCCCCGGGGAGGGACTGAAGCTTTCTTT	CASSPRGGTEAFF